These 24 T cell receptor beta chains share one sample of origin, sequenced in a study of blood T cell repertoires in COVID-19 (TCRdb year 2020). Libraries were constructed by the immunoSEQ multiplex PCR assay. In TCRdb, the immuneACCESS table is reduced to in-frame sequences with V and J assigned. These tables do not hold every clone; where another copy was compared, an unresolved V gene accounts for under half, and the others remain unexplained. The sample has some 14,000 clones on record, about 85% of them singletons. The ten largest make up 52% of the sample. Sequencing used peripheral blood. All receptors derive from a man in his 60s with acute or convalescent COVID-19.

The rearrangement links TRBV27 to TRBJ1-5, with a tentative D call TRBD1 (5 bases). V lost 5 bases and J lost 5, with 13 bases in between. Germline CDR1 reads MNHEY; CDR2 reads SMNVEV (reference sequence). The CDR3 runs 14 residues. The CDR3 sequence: CASSPLQGHQPQHF. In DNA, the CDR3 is TGTGCCAGCAGTCCACTTCAGGGTCATCAGCCCCAGCATTTT.

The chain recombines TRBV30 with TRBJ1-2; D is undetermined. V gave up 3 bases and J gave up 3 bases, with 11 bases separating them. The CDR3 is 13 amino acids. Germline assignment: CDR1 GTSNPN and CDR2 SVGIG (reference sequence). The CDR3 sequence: CAWSDEGDYGYTF. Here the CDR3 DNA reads TGTGCCTGGAGCGACGAAGGAGACTATGGCTACACCTTC.

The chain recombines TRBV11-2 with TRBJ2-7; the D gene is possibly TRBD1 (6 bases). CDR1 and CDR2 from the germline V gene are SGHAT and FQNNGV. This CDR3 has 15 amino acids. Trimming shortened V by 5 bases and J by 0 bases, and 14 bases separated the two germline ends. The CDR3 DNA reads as TGTGCCAGCAGCGAAAACAGGGTTTCCTCCTACGAGCAGTACTTC. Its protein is CASSENRVSSYEQYF.

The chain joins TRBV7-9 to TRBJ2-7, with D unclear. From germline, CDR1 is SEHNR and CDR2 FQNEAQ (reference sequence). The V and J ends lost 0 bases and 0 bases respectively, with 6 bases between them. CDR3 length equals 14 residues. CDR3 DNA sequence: TGTGCCAGCAGCTTAGCGGGCAGCTCCTACGAGCAGTACTTC. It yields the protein CASSLAGSSYEQYF.

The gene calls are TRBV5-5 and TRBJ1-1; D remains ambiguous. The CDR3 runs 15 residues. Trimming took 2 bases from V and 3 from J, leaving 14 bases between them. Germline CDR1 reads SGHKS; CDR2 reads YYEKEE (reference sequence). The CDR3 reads CASSLQGRGDTEAFF. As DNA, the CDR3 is TGTGCCAGCAGCTTACAAGGTCGCGGGGACACTGAAGCTTTCTTT. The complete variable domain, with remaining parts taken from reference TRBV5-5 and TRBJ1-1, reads DAGVTQSPTHLIKTRGQQVTLRCSPISGHKSVSWYQQVLGQGPQFIFQYYEKEERGRGNFPDRFSARQFPNYSSELNVNALLLGDSALYLCASSLQGRGDTEAFFGQGTRLTVV.

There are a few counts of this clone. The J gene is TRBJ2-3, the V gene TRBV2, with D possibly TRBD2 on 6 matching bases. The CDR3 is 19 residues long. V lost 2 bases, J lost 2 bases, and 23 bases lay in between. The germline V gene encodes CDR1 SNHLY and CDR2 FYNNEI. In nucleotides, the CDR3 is TGTGCCAGCAGTGAATTTCCCCCAGGTCGGGAGATTGACACAGATACGCAGTATTTT. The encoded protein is CASSEFPPGREIDTDTQYF. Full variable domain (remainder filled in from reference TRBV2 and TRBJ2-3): EPEVTQTPSHQVTQMGQEVILRCVPISNHLYFYWYRQILGQKVEFLVSFYNNEISEKSEIFDDQFSVERPDGSNFTLKIRSTKLEDSAMYFCASSEFPPGREIDTDTQYFGPGTRLTVL.

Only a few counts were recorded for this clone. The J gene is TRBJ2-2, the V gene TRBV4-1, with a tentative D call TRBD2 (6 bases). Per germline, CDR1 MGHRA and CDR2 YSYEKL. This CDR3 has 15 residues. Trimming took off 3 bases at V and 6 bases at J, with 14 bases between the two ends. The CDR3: CASSHRASAAGELFF. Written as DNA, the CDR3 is TGCGCCAGCAGCCATCGCGCTAGCGCCGCCGGGGAGCTGTTTTTT.

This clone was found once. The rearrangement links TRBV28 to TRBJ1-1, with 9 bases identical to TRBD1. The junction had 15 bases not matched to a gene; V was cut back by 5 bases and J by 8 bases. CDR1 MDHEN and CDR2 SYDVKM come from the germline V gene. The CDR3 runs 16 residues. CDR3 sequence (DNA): TGTGCCAGCAGTCCTCAATGGGGACAGGGAGTCCCCGAAGCTTTCTTT. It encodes CASSPQWGQGVPEAFF.

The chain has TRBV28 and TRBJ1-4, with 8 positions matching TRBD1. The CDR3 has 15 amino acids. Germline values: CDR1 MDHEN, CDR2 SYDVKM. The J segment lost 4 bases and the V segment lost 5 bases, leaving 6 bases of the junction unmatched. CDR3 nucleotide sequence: TGTGCCAGCAGTCCTCACAGGGGGTTTAATGAAAAACTGTTTTTT. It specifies CASSPHRGFNEKLFF.

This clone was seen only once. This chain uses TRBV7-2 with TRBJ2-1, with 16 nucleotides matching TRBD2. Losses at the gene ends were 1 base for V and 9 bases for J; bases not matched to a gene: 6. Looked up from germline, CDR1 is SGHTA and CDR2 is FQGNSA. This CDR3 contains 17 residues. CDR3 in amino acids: CASSLEGTSGRAGEQFF. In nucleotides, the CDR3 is TGTGCCAGCAGCTTAGAGGGGACTAGCGGGAGGGCCGGTGAGCAGTTCTTC. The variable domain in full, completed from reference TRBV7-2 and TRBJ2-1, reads GAGVSQSPSNKVTEKGKDVELRCDPISGHTALYWYRQSLGQGLEFLIYFQGNSAPDKSGLPSDRFSAERTGGSVSTLTIQRTQQEDSAVYLCASSLEGTSGRAGEQFFGPGTRLTVL.

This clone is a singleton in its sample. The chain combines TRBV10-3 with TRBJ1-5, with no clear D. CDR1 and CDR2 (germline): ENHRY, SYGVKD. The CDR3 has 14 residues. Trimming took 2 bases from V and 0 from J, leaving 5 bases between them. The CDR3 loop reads CAISEISSNQPQHF. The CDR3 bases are TGTGCCATCAGTGAGATTAGTAGCAATCAGCCCCAGCATTTT.

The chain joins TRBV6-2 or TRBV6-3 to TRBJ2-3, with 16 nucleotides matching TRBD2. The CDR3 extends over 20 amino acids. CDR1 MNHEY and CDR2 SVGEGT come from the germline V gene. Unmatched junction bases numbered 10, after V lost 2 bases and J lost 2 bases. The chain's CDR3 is CASSYTLGLAGGPDTDTQYF. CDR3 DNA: TGTGCCAGCAGTTACACCCTGGGACTAGCGGGAGGGCCCGACACAGATACGCAGTATTTT.

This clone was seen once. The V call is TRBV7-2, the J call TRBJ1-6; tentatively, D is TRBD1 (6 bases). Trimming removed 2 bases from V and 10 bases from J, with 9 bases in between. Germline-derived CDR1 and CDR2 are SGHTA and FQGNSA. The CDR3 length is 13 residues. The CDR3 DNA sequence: TGTGCCAGCAGCTTAAACAGGGAGTCACCCCTCCACTTT. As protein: CASSLNRESPLHF.

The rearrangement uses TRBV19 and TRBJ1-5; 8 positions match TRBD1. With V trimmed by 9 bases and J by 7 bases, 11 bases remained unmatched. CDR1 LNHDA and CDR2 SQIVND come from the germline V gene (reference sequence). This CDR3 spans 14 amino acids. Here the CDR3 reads CASGDRGGRQPQHF. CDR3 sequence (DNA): TGTGCCAGCGGAGACAGGGGCGGGAGACAGCCCCAGCATTTT. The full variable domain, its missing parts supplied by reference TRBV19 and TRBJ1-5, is DGGITQSPKYLFRKEGQNVTLSCEQNLNHDAMYWYRQDPGQGLRLIYYSQIVNDFQKGDIAEGYSVSREKKESFPLTVTSAQKNPTAFYLCASGDRGGRQPQHFGDGTRLSIL.

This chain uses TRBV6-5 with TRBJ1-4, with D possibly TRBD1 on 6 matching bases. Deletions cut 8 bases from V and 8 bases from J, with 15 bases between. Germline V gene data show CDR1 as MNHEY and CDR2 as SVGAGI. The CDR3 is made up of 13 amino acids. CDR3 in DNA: TGTGCCAGCTGCCCGGGGGGCGGGGAAAAACTGTTTTTT. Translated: CASCPGGGEKLFF.

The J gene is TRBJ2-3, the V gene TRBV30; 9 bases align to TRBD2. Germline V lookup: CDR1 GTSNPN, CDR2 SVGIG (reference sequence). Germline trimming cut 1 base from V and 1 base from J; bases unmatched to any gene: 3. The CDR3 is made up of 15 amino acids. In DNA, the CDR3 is TGTGCCTGGAGTGGCGGGGGGGGTGGCACAGATACGCAGTATTTT. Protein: CAWSGGGGGTDTQYF.

CDR3 loop: CASRSGGGYEQYF. CDR3 nucleotide sequence: TGTGCCAGCAGATCGGGAGGCGGCTACGAGCAGTACTTC. The chain is built from TRBV12-3 or TRBV12-4 and TRBJ2-7; 7 bases align to TRBD2. The CDR3 sequence is 13 residues long. V lost 6 bases to trimming and J lost 3 bases; unmatched junction nucleotides: 5.

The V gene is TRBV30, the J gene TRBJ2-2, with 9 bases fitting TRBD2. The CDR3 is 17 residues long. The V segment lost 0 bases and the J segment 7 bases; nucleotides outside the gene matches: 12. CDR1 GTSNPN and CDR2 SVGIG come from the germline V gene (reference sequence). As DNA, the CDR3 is TGTGCCTGGAGTGTAGGGGTAGCGGGAGTGGGGTACGGGGAGCTGTTTTTT. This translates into CAWSVGVAGVGYGELFF. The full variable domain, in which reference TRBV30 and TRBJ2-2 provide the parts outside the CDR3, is SQTIHQWPATLVQPVGSPLSLECTVEGTSNPNLYWYRQAAGRGLQLLFYSVGIGQISSEVPQNLSASRPQDRQFILSSKKLLLSDSGFYLCAWSVGVAGVGYGELFFGEGSRLTVL.

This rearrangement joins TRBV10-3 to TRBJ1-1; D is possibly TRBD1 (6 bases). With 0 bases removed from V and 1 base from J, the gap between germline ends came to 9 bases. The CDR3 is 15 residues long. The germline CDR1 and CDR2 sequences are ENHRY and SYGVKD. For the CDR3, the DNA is TGTGCCATCAGTGAGTCACAGGGCCAGAACACTGAAGCTTTCTTT. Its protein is CAISESQGQNTEAFF.

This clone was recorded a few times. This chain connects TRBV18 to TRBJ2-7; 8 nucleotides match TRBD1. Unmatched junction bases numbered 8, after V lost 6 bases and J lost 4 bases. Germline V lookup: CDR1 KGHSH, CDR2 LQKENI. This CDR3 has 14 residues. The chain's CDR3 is CASSPARGPYEQYF. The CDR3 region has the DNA TGTGCCAGCTCCCCGGCCAGGGGGCCTTACGAGCAGTACTTC.

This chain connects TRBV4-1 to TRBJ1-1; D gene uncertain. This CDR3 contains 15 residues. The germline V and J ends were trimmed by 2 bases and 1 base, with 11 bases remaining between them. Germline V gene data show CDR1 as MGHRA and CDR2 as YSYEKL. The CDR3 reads CASSQWGARNTEAFF. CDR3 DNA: TGCGCCAGCAGCCAATGGGGAGCGCGGAACACTGAAGCTTTCTTT.

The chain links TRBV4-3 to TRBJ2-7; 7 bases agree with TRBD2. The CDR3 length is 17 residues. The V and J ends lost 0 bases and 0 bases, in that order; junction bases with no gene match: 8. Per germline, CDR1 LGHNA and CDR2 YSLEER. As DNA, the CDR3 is TGCGCCAGCAGCCAAGATGCGGCTAGCGGACTCTCCTACGAGCAGTACTTC. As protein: CASSQDAASGLSYEQYF.

CDR3 sequence: CASSMGTGYQPQHF. The CDR3, as DNA: TGTGCCAGCAGTATGGGGACAGGGTACCAGCCCCAGCATTTT. The rearrangement links TRBV5-8 to TRBJ1-5; TRBD1 agrees at 9 bases. This CDR3 region has 14 residues. V was pared by 5 bases and J by 7 bases, with 7 bases of the junction left unmatched. Germline assignment: CDR1 SGHTS and CDR2 YDEGEE.

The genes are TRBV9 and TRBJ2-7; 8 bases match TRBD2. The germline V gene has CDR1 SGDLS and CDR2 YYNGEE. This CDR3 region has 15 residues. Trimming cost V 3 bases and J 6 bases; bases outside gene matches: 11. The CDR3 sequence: CASSAQRGRSGEQYF. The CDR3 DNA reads TGTGCCAGCAGCGCCCAGCGCGGGAGGTCCGGCGAGCAGTACTTC.